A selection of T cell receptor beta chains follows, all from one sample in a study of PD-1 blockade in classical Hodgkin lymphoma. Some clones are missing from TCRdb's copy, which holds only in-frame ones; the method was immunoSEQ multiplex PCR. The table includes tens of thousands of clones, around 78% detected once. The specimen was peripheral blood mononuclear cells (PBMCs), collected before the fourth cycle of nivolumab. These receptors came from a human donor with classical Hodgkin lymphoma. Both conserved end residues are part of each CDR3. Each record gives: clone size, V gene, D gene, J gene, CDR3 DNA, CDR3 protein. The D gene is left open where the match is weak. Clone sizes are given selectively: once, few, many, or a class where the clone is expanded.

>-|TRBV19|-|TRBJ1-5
TGTGCCAGTATCTCGAGGGGGGATCAGCCCCAGCATTTT
CASISRGDQPQHF
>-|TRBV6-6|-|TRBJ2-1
TGTGCCAGCTCCATGGACAGCTCCTACAATGAGCAGTTCTTC
CASSMDSSYNEQFF
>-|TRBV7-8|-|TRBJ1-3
TGTGCCAGCAGCTCCAACAGGGTTTTTAGCTCTGGAAACACCATATATTTT
CASSSNRVFSSGNTIYF
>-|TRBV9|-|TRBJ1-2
TGTGCCAGCAGCGTAGGCGGGATCACCTATGGCTACACCTTC
CASSVGGITYGYTF
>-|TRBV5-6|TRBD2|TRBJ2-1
TGTGCCAGCAGCGGCCTCCTAGCGGGGGGCTACAATGAGCAGTTCTTC
CASSGLLAGGYNEQFF
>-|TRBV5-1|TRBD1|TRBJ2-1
TGCGCCAGCACCCCCGGGACAGGGTCCAATGAGCAGTTCTTC
CASTPGTGSNEQFF
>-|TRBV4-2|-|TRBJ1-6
TGTGCCAGCAGCTTAGGACAGTATAATTCACCCCTCCACTTT
CASSLGQYNSPLHF
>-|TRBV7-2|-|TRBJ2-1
TGTGCCAGCACCTTACGCCGTAAGCCCCAACCTTGGTACAATGAGCAGTTCTTC
CASTLRRKPQPWYNEQFF
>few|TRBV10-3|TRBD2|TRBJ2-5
TGTGCCATCAGTGAGACTAGCGGTGGAGAGACCCAGTACTTC
CAISETSGGETQYF
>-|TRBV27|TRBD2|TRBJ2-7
TGTGCCAGCAGCCTTCGACTAGCGGGAGTACCCTACGAGCAGTACTTC
CASSLRLAGVPYEQYF
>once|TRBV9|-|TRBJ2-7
TGTGCCAGCAGCGTAGATGTCAGGGGACGCGACGAGCAGTACTTC
CASSVDVRGRDEQYF
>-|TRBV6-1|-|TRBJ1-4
TGTGCCAGCAGAGAGACAGTCCTTAATGAAAAACTGTTTTTT
CASRETVLNEKLFF
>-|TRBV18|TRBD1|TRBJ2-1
TGTGCCAGCTCACCCGGACAGGGGCGGGATGAGCAGTTCTTC
CASSPGQGRDEQFF
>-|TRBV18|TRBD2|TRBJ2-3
TGTGCCAGCTCACCACCCAGACTAGCGGGAGGGTTGACAGATACGCAGTATTTT
CASSPPRLAGGLTDTQYF
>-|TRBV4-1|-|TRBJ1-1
TGCGCCAGCAGCCAAGTCTTCGGGAACACTGAAGCTTTCTTT
CASSQVFGNTEAFF
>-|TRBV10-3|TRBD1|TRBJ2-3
TGTGCCATCAGTGAGTCGACAGGGGCAGATACGCAGTATTTT
CAISESTGADTQYF